Shown below are 6 T cell receptor beta chains from a single sample sequenced in a study of T-cell memory formation after mild COVID-19. TCRdb analysed the 5' RACE reads with MiXCR anew, one entry per CDR3 protein. This sample has approximately 12,000 distinct CDR3 sequences, with roughly 15% found just once. Sequences were obtained from PBMCs or a T cell subset sorted from them (not recorded which). Receptors were obtained from a young man who had mild COVID-19 (a few samples of this study predate the infection). Cell type and time point are not known.

The rearrangement links TRBV7-6 to TRBJ2-1; a weak D match, TRBD1 (6 bases). CDR1 and CDR2 from the germline V gene are SGHVS and FNYEAQ. CDR3 length equals 14 residues. Deletions cut 4 bases from V and 2 bases from J, with 9 bases between. As DNA, the CDR3 is TGTGCCAGCAGCTCCAGGGGCCCCTACAATGAGCAGTTCTTC. It translates to CASSSRGPYNEQFF.

The sample holds many counts of this clonotype. The chain joins TRBV2 to TRBJ2-7; D call uncertain. The CDR3 is 14 residues long. V gave up 7 bases and J gave up 3 bases, with 16 bases separating them. Germline-derived CDR1 and CDR2 are SNHLY and FYNNEI. The CDR3 DNA reads as TGTGCCAGCACTGGGCGTACACGGCGCTACGAGCAGTACTTC. It codes for CASTGRTRRYEQYF.

This clonotype was picked up many times. The chain couples TRBV5-1 to TRBJ1-2; D is unclear. The germline gives CDR1 SGHRS, CDR2 YFSETQ. V was cut by 1 base and J by 5 bases, with 12 bases left in between. The CDR3 is 14 amino acids. The CDR3 loop is CASSLIQSGYGYTF. The CDR3 nucleotides read TGCGCCAGCAGCTTGATACAGTCGGGGTATGGCTACACCTTC.

The gene calls are TRBV29-1 and TRBJ2-3, with 8 nucleotides matching TRBD2. Germline CDR1 is SQVTM and CDR2 is ANQGSEA. V lost 7 bases to trimming and J lost 2 bases; unmatched junction nucleotides: 8. This CDR3 is 14 amino acids long. For the CDR3, the DNA is TGCAGCGCACGAGCGGGGGCCTTCACAGATACGCAGTATTTT. Protein sequence: CSARAGAFTDTQYF.

The J gene is TRBJ2-1, the V gene TRBV7-2; D not certain. Germline values: CDR1 SGHTA, CDR2 FQGNSA. The CDR3 extends over 13 amino acids. V was clipped by 2 bases and J by 6 bases, with 8 bases between them. Written as DNA, the CDR3 is TGTGCCAGCAGCTTATCAGGCGGCAATGAGCAGTTCTTC. Translation: CASSLSGGNEQFF.

This clonotype was counted many times. The genes are TRBV4-1 and TRBJ1-2, with D perhaps TRBD1 (6 bases). The CDR3 runs to 13 residues. CDR1 is MGHRA, CDR2 YSYEKL, per germline. Between the trimmed V and J ends, which lost 2 bases and 13 bases, there was a span of 17 bases. DNA of the CDR3: TGCGCCAGCAGCCAACGGACACAGGGACGGGCCACCTTC. Protein product: CASSQRTQGRATF.